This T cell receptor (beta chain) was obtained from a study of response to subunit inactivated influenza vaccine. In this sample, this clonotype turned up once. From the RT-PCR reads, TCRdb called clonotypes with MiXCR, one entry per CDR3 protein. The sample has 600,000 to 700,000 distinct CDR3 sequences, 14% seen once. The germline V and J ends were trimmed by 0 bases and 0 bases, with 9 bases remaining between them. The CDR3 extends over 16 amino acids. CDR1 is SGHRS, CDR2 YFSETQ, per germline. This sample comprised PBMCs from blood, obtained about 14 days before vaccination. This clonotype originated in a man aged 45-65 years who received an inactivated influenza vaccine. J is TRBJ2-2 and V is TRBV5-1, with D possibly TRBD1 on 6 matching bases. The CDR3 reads CASSLEGTPNTGELFF. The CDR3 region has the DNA TGCGCCAGCAGCTTGGAAGGGACACCGAACACCGGGGAGCTGTTTTTT.